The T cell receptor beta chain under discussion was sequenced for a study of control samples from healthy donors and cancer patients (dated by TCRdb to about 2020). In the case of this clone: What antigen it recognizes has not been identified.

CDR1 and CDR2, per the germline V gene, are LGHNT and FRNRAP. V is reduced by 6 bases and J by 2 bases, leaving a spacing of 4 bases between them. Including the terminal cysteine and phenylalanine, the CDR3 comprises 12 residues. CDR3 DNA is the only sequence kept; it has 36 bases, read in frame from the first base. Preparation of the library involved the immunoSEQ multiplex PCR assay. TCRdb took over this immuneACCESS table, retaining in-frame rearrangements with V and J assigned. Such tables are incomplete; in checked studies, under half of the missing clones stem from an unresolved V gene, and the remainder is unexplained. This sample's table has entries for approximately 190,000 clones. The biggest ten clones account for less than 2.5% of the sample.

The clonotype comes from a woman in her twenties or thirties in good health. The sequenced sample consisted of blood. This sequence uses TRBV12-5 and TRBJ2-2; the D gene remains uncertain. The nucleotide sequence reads TGTGCTAGTGGGCCAAACACCGGGGAGCTGTTTTTT. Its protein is CASGPNTGELFF.